The 26 T cell receptor beta chains listed next were all sequenced from one sample in a study of post-analysis software for immune sequencing data. Unique molecular identifiers were carried by the TCR beta cDNA libraries. TCRdb passed the PCR reads through MiXCR, listing each CDR3 protein once. The sample lists hundreds of thousands of distinct CDR3 sequences, 44% occurring once. Study-wide findings and caveats: Four or five TRBV segments, TRBV5-6, TRBV5-1 and TRBV20-1 among them, were found more frequent in patients than controls.

These receptors are not linked to any known antigen. Sequencing was performed on blood. Receptor source: a girl aged 5-17 years with multiple sclerosis.

The J gene is TRBJ2-1, the V gene TRBV27; TRBD1 aligns across 7 bases. This CDR3 has 17 residues. CDR1 MNHEY and CDR2 SMNVEV come from the germline V gene (reference sequence). J lost 4 bases, V lost 1 base, and 10 bases had no gene match. The CDR3 is CASSLLPPTGRYNEQFF. In DNA, the CDR3 is TGTGCCAGCAGTTTATTGCCTCCGACAGGGAGATACAATGAGCAGTTCTTC.

The sample holds a few counts of this clonotype. This chain joins TRBV5-1 and TRBJ2-3; TRBD1 might be the D (5 bases). Germline V gives CDR1 SGHRS, CDR2 YFSETQ. CDR3 length: 14 amino acids. With 4 bases removed from V and 6 bases from J, the gap between germline ends came to 15 bases. The CDR3 loop is CASSPRASGDTQYF. CDR3 in DNA: TGCGCCAGCAGCCCCAGGGCCTCTGGGGATACGCAGTATTTT. The full variable domain, in which reference TRBV5-1 and TRBJ2-3 provide the parts outside the CDR3, is KAGVTQTPRYLIKTRGQQVTLSCSPISGHRSVSWYQQTPGQGLQFLFEYFSETQRNKGNFPGRFSGRQFSNSRSEMNVSTLELGDSALYLCASSPRASGDTQYFGPGTRLTVL.

In its sample, this clonotype was seen a few times. The chain has TRBV29-1 and TRBJ2-1, with 9 bases matching TRBD1. CDR3 length equals 15 residues. J gave up 1 base and V 7 bases, and 8 bases lay outside the gene matches. Germline-derived CDR1 and CDR2 are SQVTM and ANQGSEA. The CDR3 sequence is CSDLTGGSSYNEQFF. DNA for the CDR3: TGCAGCGATCTTACAGGGGGCAGTTCCTACAATGAGCAGTTCTTC.

The V call is TRBV4-1, the J call TRBJ1-1; the D gene is possibly TRBD1 (5 bases). V was clipped by 6 bases and J by 8 bases, with 22 bases between them. The germline V gene encodes CDR1 MGHRA and CDR2 YSYEKL. This CDR3 is built from 15 residues. DNA of the CDR3: TGCGCCAGCAGACGTCCGGGCCAGGGAAGCAACGAAGCTTTCTTT. Translation gives CASRRPGQGSNEAFF.

To note about this clonotype: Mismatch with germline at one junction end may stem from a read error. The rearrangement joins TRBV6-6 to TRBJ2-5, with D perhaps TRBD1 or TRBD2 (5 bases each). Germline CDR1 reads MNHNY; CDR2 reads SVGAGI (reference sequence). CDR3 size: 15 residues. The CDR3 DNA reads as TGTGCCAGCACCCCGGGGCACAGAATGGGTGAGACCCACTACTTC. Protein: CASTPGHRMGETHYF.

V gene TRBV12-3 or TRBV12-4 combines with J gene TRBJ2-7; the D is unclear. This CDR3 is 13 amino acids long. Trimming took 2 bases from V and 6 from J, leaving 11 bases between them. For the CDR3, the DNA is TGTGCCAGCAGTTTAAGGCCAGTCGGCGAGCAGTACTTC. Translation: CASSLRPVGEQYF.

This clonotype was found a few times. This chain joins TRBV3-1 and TRBJ2-1; 8 bases are a match to TRBD2. Unmatched junction bases numbered 5, after V lost 0 bases and J lost 4 bases. The germline CDR1 and CDR2 sequences are LGHDT and YNNKEL (reference sequence). This CDR3 region has 16 residues. DNA for the CDR3: TGTGCCAGCAGCCAAGACCTAGCGGGTTCATACAATGAGCAGTTCTTC. This encodes CASSQDLAGSYNEQFF.

The chain carries TRBV20-1 and TRBJ2-1, with TRBD2 identical over 9 bases. Germline V gene lookup returns CDR1 DFQATT and CDR2 SNEGSKA (reference sequence). V trimming: 2 bases; J trimming: 9 bases; junction bases outside the gene matches: 5. The CDR3 loop spans 13 amino acids. The CDR3 spells CSARSLAGTEQFF. In DNA, the CDR3 is TGCAGTGCTAGATCTCTAGCGGGGACTGAGCAGTTCTTC.

This clonotype was seen a few times. The V gene is TRBV6-1, the J gene TRBJ2-3; TRBD1 might be the D (6 bases). Germline CDR1 reads MNHNS; CDR2 reads SASEGT. Trimming took off 6 bases at V and 4 bases at J, with 23 bases between the two ends. This CDR3 is 17 amino acids long. The CDR3 here is CASRDSHLPYVSDTQYF. The CDR3 bases are TGTGCCAGCAGGGACAGTCATTTACCTTATGTCTCAGATACGCAGTATTTT.

The chain couples TRBV29-1 to TRBJ1-2; D may be TRBD1 (5 bases). The CDR3 extends over 13 amino acids. Trimming removed 7 bases from V and 6 bases from J, with 18 bases in between. The germline gives CDR1 SQVTM, CDR2 ANQGSEA. The CDR3 protein is CSAPVARDHGYTF. CDR3 in DNA: TGCAGCGCCCCCGTAGCCAGGGACCATGGCTACACCTTC.

This clonotype was seen a few times. CDR3 coding DNA: TGTGCCAGCGCGTCCGGGGGAGAGGAGACCCAGTACTTC. Amino acids: CASASGGEETQYF. The rearrangement links TRBV5-6 to TRBJ2-5; tentatively, D is TRBD2 (6 bases). V was shortened by 7 bases and J by 5 bases, with 15 bases between the two germline ends. This CDR3 is 13 amino acids long. The germline V gene encodes CDR1 SGHDT and CDR2 YYEEEE.

The V call is TRBV6-2 or TRBV6-3, the J call TRBJ2-4; D could derive from TRBD1 or TRBD2 (6 bases each). The CDR3 has 15 residues. Trimming shortened V by 5 bases and J by 7 bases, and 18 bases separated the two germline ends. Looked up from germline, CDR1 is MNHEY and CDR2 is SVGEGT. DNA of the CDR3: TGTGCCAGCAGTACGTCTGGAGGGGGATGGAACATTCAGTACTTC. Its protein is CASSTSGGGWNIQYF.

As for this clonotype: The conserved phenylalanine or tryptophan normally closing the CDR3 is absent here, so this likely arose from a read error. This chain connects TRBV5-1 to TRBJ2-7, with D unclear. The CDR3 length is 14 residues. The germline V and J ends were trimmed by 1 base and 0 bases, with 8 bases remaining between them. Germline V lookup: CDR1 SGHRS, CDR2 YFSETQ. The CDR3 loop is CASSLSLISYEQYL. The DNA of the CDR3 is TGCGCCAGCAGCTTGAGCCTGATCTCCTACGAGCAGTACCTC.

This rearrangement joins TRBV12-3 or TRBV12-4 to TRBJ1-2, with D tentatively TRBD1 (6 bases). Trimming removed 4 bases from V and 1 base from J, with 16 bases in between. CDR3 length: 16 residues. The CDR3 here is CASSSTTGFSNYGYTF. The CDR3 DNA sequence: TGTGCCAGCAGTTCCACCACAGGGTTCAGTAACTATGGCTACACCTTC.

The rearrangement uses TRBV21-1 and TRBJ2-1; no check of the table's D call, TRBD1, against the DNA was made. TRBV21-1 is tagged as a pseudogene. The CDR3 contains 15 residues. The CDR3 protein is CASSKGKDQGTQQFF. The CDR3 DNA follows: TGTGCCAGCAGCAAAGGGAAGGATCAAGGGACCCAGCAGTTCTTC.

V and J are TRBV5-1 and TRBJ2-5; 9 bases map to TRBD1. Germline V lookup: CDR1 SGHRS, CDR2 YFSETQ. CDR3 length: 15 amino acids. The junction had 14 bases not matched to a gene; V was cut back by 3 bases and J by 11 bases. CDR3 sequence: CASSSPGQGTKGQYF. The CDR3 DNA is TGCGCCAGCAGCTCCCCCGGACAGGGGACTAAGGGGCAGTACTTC.

The DNA for the CDR3 is TGCGCCAGCAGCTTGATAGATGGGTCGGGGACCCAGTACTTC. It codes for CASSLIDGSGTQYF. The chain combines TRBV5-1 with TRBJ2-7, with unresolved D. The J call may be incorrect, as the DNA end agrees better with TRBJ2-5. CDR1 is SGHRS, CDR2 YFSETQ, per germline. This CDR3 is built from 14 residues.

The chain combines TRBV28 with TRBJ1-4; no clear D gene. The CDR3 length is 17 residues. Germline CDR1 is MDHEN and CDR2 is SYDVKM. V lost 4 bases and J 4 bases, leaving 19 bases between the germline ends. Here the CDR3 reads CASSSHTQAALNEKLFF. The DNA of the CDR3 is TGTGCCAGCAGTTCACATACCCAGGCCGCCCTTAATGAAAAACTGTTTTTT. The full variable domain, its missing parts supplied by reference TRBV28 and TRBJ1-4, is DVKVTQSSRYLVKRTGEKVFLECVQDMDHENMFWYRQDPGLGLRLIYFSYDVKMKEKGDIPEGYSVSREKKERFSLILESASTNQTSMYLCASSSHTQAALNEKLFFGSGTQLSVL.

The chain uses TRBV29-1 and TRBJ2-1; D may be TRBD2 (6 bases). The V gene's germline CDR1 is SQVTM and CDR2 ANQGSEA. The V and J ends lost 2 bases and 0 bases respectively, with 11 bases between them. The CDR3 contains 15 residues. CDR3 protein: CSVERDGSSYNEQFF. CDR3 nucleotides: TGCAGCGTTGAAAGGGACGGGAGCTCCTACAATGAGCAGTTCTTC.

The chain links TRBV20-1 to TRBJ2-4; D is possibly TRBD2 (6 bases). Trimming cost V 6 bases and J 2 bases, with 11 bases left between them. This CDR3 region has 13 residues. Germline CDR1 DFQATT, CDR2 SNEGSKA (reference sequence). The CDR3 DNA reads as TGCAGTGCAAGGAGGGTAACCAAAAACATTCAGTACTTC. This gives the protein CSARRVTKNIQYF.

This clonotype was picked up a small number of times. This chain connects TRBV20-1 to TRBJ1-4; 7 nucleotides match TRBD1. This CDR3 is built from 12 residues. Germline V gene data show CDR1 as DFQATT and CDR2 as SNEGSKA (reference sequence). With 1 base clipped from V and 13 bases from J, the junction kept 6 bases outside the gene matches. CDR3 nucleotides: TGCAGTGCTAGAGGAAACAGGGGCGGACTGTTTTTT. This codes for CSARGNRGGLFF.

On this clonotype: The germline gene is not matched at one end of the junction; a read error may be the cause. J is TRBJ2-7 and V is TRBV4-1; D may be TRBD2 (6 bases). This CDR3 has 18 residues. CDR1 and CDR2 (germline): MGHRA, YSYEKL. In nucleotides, the CDR3 is TGCGCCAGCAGCCAAGCTAAGGTTAGCGGCTTCTACTCCTACGGGCAGTACTTC. Translating it yields CASSQAKVSGFYSYGQYF.

The CDR3, as DNA: TGCGCCAGCAGCTTGGAACTAGCGGGAGTGGATACGCAGTATTTT. Protein product: CASSLELAGVDTQYF. The chain uses TRBV5-1 and TRBJ2-3; 11 bases are a match to TRBD2. V shed 0 bases and J 6 bases; nucleotides not matched to a gene: 3. The length of the CDR3 is 15 residues. CDR1 and CDR2 (germline): SGHRS, YFSETQ.

The chain has TRBV5-1 and TRBJ2-3, with D perhaps assigned TRBD1 or TRBD2 (6 bases each). The CDR3 has 13 amino acids. The V and J ends lost 5 bases and 3 bases respectively, with 10 bases between them. The germline CDR1 and CDR2 sequences are SGHRS and YFSETQ. This CDR3 reads CASRGGTTDTQYF. The CDR3 DNA is TGCGCCAGCAGAGGGGGGACAACAGATACGCAGTATTTT.

This sequence joins TRBV20-1 and TRBJ1-1; possible D gene TRBD1, 6 bases. Trimming removed 0 bases from V and 2 bases from J, with 10 bases in between. Germline loops: CDR1 DFQATT, CDR2 SNEGSKA (reference sequence). The CDR3 has 14 amino acids. The CDR3 spells CSAREFGGNTEAFF. The CDR3 DNA sequence: TGCAGTGCTAGAGAATTTGGGGGCAACACTGAAGCTTTCTTT.

The CDR3 bases are TGTGCCAGCAGCCTCACAGGGAACCGAGAGACCCAGTACTTC. This codes for CASSLTGNRETQYF. The genes are TRBV7-6 and TRBJ2-5; D may be TRBD1 (6 bases). With 5 bases removed from V and 4 bases from J, the gap between germline ends came to 14 bases. The CDR3 has 14 amino acids. Per the germline V gene, CDR1 is SGHVS and CDR2 is FNYEAQ.